This T cell receptor beta chain was profiled in a study of blood T cells in healthy people across ages. Study-wide findings and caveats: Age brought a roughly linear fall in TCR beta diversity measured per million T cells.

A second roughly 6 to 11 cycle PCR used barcoded and J-beta primers. Every single cDNA molecule received a tag from a template-switch adaptor with 12 random nucleotides. Every sample gave at least 2.5 million paired-end reads containing CDR3. TCRdb reprocessed the 5' RACE reads via MiXCR and lists one record per CDR3 protein. The sample holds over a million distinct CDR3 sequences, roughly 45% seen once. This clonotype was counted between two and nine times. The antigen remains unidentified. The source of this sequence is an older woman in good health. The sample comprised blood.

CDR3 sequence (DNA): TGTGCCAGCAGCTCGCCGGGGGCCTATTACGAGCAGTACTTC. It encodes CASSSPGAYYEQYF. J is TRBJ2-7 and V is TRBV6-5; D tentatively fits TRBD1 or TRBD2 (6 bases each). V lost 6 bases, J lost 4 bases, and 16 bases lay in between. CDR1 is MNHEY, CDR2 SVGAGI, per germline. The CDR3 covers 14 residues.